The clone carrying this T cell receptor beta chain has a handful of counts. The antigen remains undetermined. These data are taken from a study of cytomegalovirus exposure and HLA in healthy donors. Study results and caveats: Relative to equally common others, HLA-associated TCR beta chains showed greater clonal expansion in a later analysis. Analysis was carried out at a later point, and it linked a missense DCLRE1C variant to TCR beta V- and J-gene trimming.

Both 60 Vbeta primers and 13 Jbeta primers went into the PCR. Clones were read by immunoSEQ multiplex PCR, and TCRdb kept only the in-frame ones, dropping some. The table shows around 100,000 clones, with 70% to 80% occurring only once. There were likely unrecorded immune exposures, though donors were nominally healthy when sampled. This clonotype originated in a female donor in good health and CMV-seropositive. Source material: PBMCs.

The CDR3 DNA is TGTGCCAGCAGTGAAAGGCAGGGACAATCACCCCTCCACTTT. It codes for CASSERQGQSPLHF. V is TRBV2 and J is TRBJ1-6; a possible D gene is TRBD1 (6 bases). Germline CDR1 and CDR2: SNHLY and FYNNEI. The CDR3 has 14 residues. V was trimmed by 2 bases and J by 10 bases, leaving 12 bases between them.